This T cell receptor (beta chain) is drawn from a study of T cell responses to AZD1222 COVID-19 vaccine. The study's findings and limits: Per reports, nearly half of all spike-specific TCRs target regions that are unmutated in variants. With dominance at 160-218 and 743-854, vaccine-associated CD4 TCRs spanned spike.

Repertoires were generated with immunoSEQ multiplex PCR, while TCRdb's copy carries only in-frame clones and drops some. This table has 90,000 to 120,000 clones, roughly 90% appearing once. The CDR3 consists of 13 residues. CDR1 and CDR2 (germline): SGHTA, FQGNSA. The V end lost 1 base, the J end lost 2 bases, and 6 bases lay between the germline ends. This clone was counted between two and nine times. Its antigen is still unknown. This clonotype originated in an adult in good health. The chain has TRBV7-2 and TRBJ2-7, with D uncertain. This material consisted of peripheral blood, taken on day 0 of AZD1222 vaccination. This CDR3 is CASSLGVAYEQYF. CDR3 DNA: TGTGCCAGCAGCTTAGGGGTGGCCTACGAGCAGTACTTC.